These 17 T cell receptor beta chains were all obtained from the same sample, sequenced in a study of CD8 T cells in ankylosing spondylitis. These receptors lack a known antigen. Overall study results and limits: It appeared that ankylosing spondylitis blood was characterized by a TCR beta motif of several highly homologous variants.

Each CDR3 protein is one row after TCRdb ran MiXCR on the 5' RACE reads. Of tens of thousands of distinct CDR3 sequences detected, just under 9% appear once; the ten largest clones hold approximately 30%. The sequenced sample consisted of blood, either unsorted or a sorted T cell fraction (not recorded which). The receptor set was obtained from a male donor with ankylosing spondylitis.

This clonotype turned up a few times. V is TRBV24-1 and J is TRBJ2-3; the match to TRBD2 covers 13 bases. V shed 4 bases and J 4 bases; nucleotides not matched to a gene: 4. Germline CDR1 reads KGHDR; CDR2 reads SFDVKD. CDR3 size: 16 residues. DNA for the CDR3: TGTGCCACCAGTGACCCCGGACTAGCGGGAGCAGATACGCAGTATTTT. As protein: CATSDPGLAGADTQYF.

The rearrangement joins TRBV6-2 or TRBV6-3 to TRBJ1-5; the D is unclear. CDR1 is MNHEY, CDR2 SVGEGT, per germline. CDR3 length: 16 amino acids. V dropped 0 bases and J dropped 2 bases, with 11 bases sitting between them. Here the CDR3 DNA reads TGTGCCAGCAGTTACTCGCCCGGTTGGGGCAATCAGCCCCAGCATTTT. Encoded protein: CASSYSPGWGNQPQHF.

The gene calls are TRBV12-3 or TRBV12-4 and TRBJ2-1, with a weak D call TRBD1 (6 bases). V gave up 3 bases and J gave up 9 bases, with 18 bases separating them. This CDR3 is 15 amino acids long. The CDR3 region has the DNA TGTGCCAGCAGTTTGGTCGAGCGCCAAGGGGGTGAGCAGTTCTTC. Amino acids: CASSLVERQGGEQFF.

Ten or more counts support this clonotype. The chain combines TRBV27 with TRBJ2-7; the D is unclear. V lost 4 bases and J 2 bases, leaving 12 bases between the germline ends. Germline V gene data show CDR1 as MNHEY and CDR2 as SMNVEV (reference sequence). CDR3 length equals 14 residues. DNA of the CDR3: TGTGCCAGCAGTTCGTGGCGTGAGCCCTACGAGCAGTACGTC. Translation gives CASSSWREPYEQYV.

This clonotype was detected a few times. The rearrangement links TRBV4-2 to TRBJ2-1; 7 nucleotides match TRBD1. The CDR3 consists of 13 residues. The germline V gene has CDR1 LGHNA and CDR2 YNFKEQ. Trimming took 5 bases from V and 9 from J; bases not matched to a gene: 7. CDR3 loop: CASSYRGLAEQFF. The DNA for the CDR3 is TGTGCCAGCAGCTACAGGGGCTTGGCTGAGCAGTTCTTC.

The chain recombines TRBV5-1 with TRBJ2-7, with D uncertain. CDR1 is SGHRS and CDR2 is YFSETQ in the germline V gene. CDR3 size: 15 residues. The ends were cut back, 4 bases at V and 5 bases at J, with 19 bases in the middle. In DNA form, the CDR3 reads TGCGCCAGCAGCGAGGTGGGTCCGGCCAACCACGAGCAGTACGTC. This gives the protein CASSEVGPANHEQYV.

The chain couples TRBV20-1 to TRBJ1-2; 12 bases fit TRBD1. Germline assignment: CDR1 DFQATT and CDR2 SNEGSKA (reference sequence). V shed 5 bases, J shed 4 bases, and the junction held 5 bases outside the gene matches. There are 14 residues in the CDR3. DNA for the CDR3: TGCAGTGCTCCCGGGACAGGGGGCCTCTATGGCTACACCTTC. The encoded protein is CSAPGTGGLYGYTF.

The chain recombines TRBV7-9 with TRBJ2-7; possibly TRBD2 for D (6 bases). In germline, CDR1 is SEHNR, CDR2 FQNEAQ (reference sequence). Trimming removed 1 base at V and 3 bases at J, with 7 bases between. This CDR3 has 13 residues. As DNA, the CDR3 is TGTGCCAGCAGCTTAGGGACTATCTACGAGCAGTACTTC. Protein product: CASSLGTIYEQYF.

This clonotype was seen at least ten times. The rearrangement joins TRBV27 to TRBJ2-7; D might be TRBD1 or TRBD2, each matching 5 bases. Trimming removed 3 bases from V and 6 bases from J, with 18 bases in between. The V gene's germline CDR1 is MNHEY and CDR2 SMNVEV (reference sequence). This CDR3 has 15 residues. The CDR3 bases are TGTGCCAGCAGTTTCTCCGGGGACCTTGGGTTCGAGCAGTACTTC. Protein: CASSFSGDLGFEQYF.

This clonotype was found many times. The gene calls are TRBV12-3 or TRBV12-4 and TRBJ2-6, with 7 bases matching TRBD1. The CDR3 has 15 amino acids. Trimming removed 6 bases from V and 3 bases from J; junction bases left unmatched: 5. The CDR3 region has the DNA TGTGCCAGCAGCTATACAGGGGTTGGGGCCAACGTCCTGACTTTC. It yields the protein CASSYTGVGANVLTF.

This clonotype has ten or more counts. The V and J genes are TRBV7-9 and TRBJ2-7; maybe TRBD2 (5 bases). In germline, CDR1 is SEHNR, CDR2 FQNEAQ (reference sequence). This CDR3 has 14 amino acids. Trimming shortened V by 2 bases and J by 2 bases, and 10 bases separated the two germline ends. The CDR3 DNA reads TGTGCCAGCAGCTTACCTCTAGCCGCCTACGAGCAGTACTTC. Translated: CASSLPLAAYEQYF.

This clonotype was seen a handful of times. The chain couples TRBV20-1 to TRBJ2-7; 9 positions match TRBD1. Losses at the gene ends were 0 bases for V and 6 bases for J; bases not matched to a gene: 9. Germline V CDR1 and CDR2: DFQATT, SNEGSKA (reference sequence). The CDR3 is 15 amino acids. The CDR3 loop reads CSARDLRGQGLEQYF. The CDR3 DNA follows: TGCAGTGCTAGAGATCTCAGGGGACAGGGCCTCGAGCAGTACTTC.

The rearrangement joins TRBV20-1 to TRBJ2-1; D ambiguous. The germline V gene encodes CDR1 DFQATT and CDR2 SNEGSKA (reference sequence). The CDR3 is 12 amino acids. V lost 7 bases to trimming and J lost 6 bases, with 13 bases between them. DNA for the CDR3: TGCAGTGTCACAAAAGCAATCAATGAGCAGTTCTTC. This encodes CSVTKAINEQFF.

This clonotype was seen more than once but under ten times. This chain uses TRBV19 with TRBJ1-1; D is unresolved. Trimming pared 8 bases from V and 5 bases from J, leaving 9 bases between. Germline V gene lookup returns CDR1 LNHDA and CDR2 SQIVND (reference sequence). The CDR3 has 11 residues. The CDR3: CASGPGTEAFF. The CDR3 DNA sequence: TGTGCCAGTGGGCCGGGGACTGAAGCTTTCTTT.

The genes are TRBV29-1 and TRBJ2-7; weak D call: TRBD1 (6 bases). CDR1 is SQVTM, CDR2 ANQGSEA, per germline. The CDR3 loop spans 15 amino acids. V shed 7 bases and J shed 0 bases, with 19 bases lying between them. CDR3 in DNA: TGCAGCGGCGCCGACCTCGGGACACTCTCCTACGAGCAGTACGTC. As protein: CSGADLGTLSYEQYV.

This clonotype was seen repeatedly, ten times or more. The chain uses TRBV24-1 and TRBJ2-6; 12 bases line up with TRBD2. The CDR3 consists of 18 residues. Looked up from germline, CDR1 is KGHDR and CDR2 is SFDVKD. With V trimmed by 3 bases and J by 2 bases, 4 bases remained unmatched. CDR3: CATSDPLAGGPGANVLTF. CDR3 nucleotide sequence: TGTGCCACCAGTGATCCACTAGCGGGAGGCCCTGGGGCCAACGTCCTGACTTTC.

In this sample, this clonotype turned up a few times. The chain combines TRBV6-1 with TRBJ2-1, with unresolved D. CDR1 is MNHNS and CDR2 is SASEGT in the germline V gene. The V gene lost 2 bases and the J gene lost 0 bases, with 8 bases spanning the gap. This CDR3 has 15 residues. The CDR3 sequence: CASSERTSSYNEQFF. CDR3 bases: TGTGCCAGCAGTGAAAGGACGAGCTCCTACAATGAGCAGTTCTTC.